This T cell receptor (beta chain) was observed in a study of liver allograft versus peripheral blood T cells. On the study more broadly: The study compared liver allograft T cell receptor repertoires against peripheral blood repertoires of liver transplant recipients. Findings and limits, study-wide: Repertoires of T cell receptors that resided inside liver allografts reportedly differed from those in peripheral blood.

This clonotype was seen many times. The antigen remains unidentified. Germline loops: CDR1 SGDLS, CDR2 YYNGEE. The germline V and J ends were trimmed by 2 bases and 0 bases, with 9 bases remaining between them. This CDR3 is 14 amino acids long. Each CDR3 protein is one row after TCRdb ran MiXCR on the reads. The sample has more than 2,500 distinct CDR3 sequences, roughly a sixth seen once. The TCR comes from a human patient who had a liver transplant. Some T cells may have originated in the graft donor. The chain carries TRBV9 and TRBJ2-7; perhaps TRBD1 as D (6 bases). CDR3 residues: CASSVGDNSYEQYF. The CDR3 region has the DNA TGTGCCAGCAGCGTGGGGGACAACTCCTACGAGCAGTACTTC. The whole variable domain, remainder taken from reference TRBV9 and TRBJ2-7, is DSGVTQTPKHLITATGQRVTLRCSPRSGDLSVYWYQQSLDQGLQFLIQYYNGEERAKGNILERFSAQQFPDLHSELNLSSLELGDSALYFCASSVGDNSYEQYFGPGTRLTVT.